A single sample is the source of the 8 T cell receptor beta chains below, sequenced in a study of T-cell memory formation after mild COVID-19. TCRdb recomputed calls from the 5' RACE reads with MiXCR, one row per CDR3 protein. The sample holds 100,000 to 150,000 distinct CDR3 sequences, around 6.3% seen once. The sequencing input was PBMCs or a T cell subset sorted from them (not recorded which). Source of these receptors: an adult woman who had mild COVID-19 (a few samples of this study predate the infection). Cell type and time point are not known.

This clonotype was seen a few times. The V call is TRBV12-3 or TRBV12-4, the J call TRBJ1-4, with D possibly TRBD1 on 5 matching bases. CDR3 length equals 14 residues. The V gene lost 3 bases and the J gene lost 4 bases, with 9 bases spanning the gap. The DNA for the CDR3 is TGTGCCAGCAGTTTTCAGGGATATAATGAAAAACTGTTTTTT. Amino acid sequence: CASSFQGYNEKLFF.

The chain employs TRBV29-1 and TRBJ2-1; D unresolved. The CDR3 spans 12 residues. Germline assignment: CDR1 SQVTM and CDR2 ANQGSEA. V was pared by 7 bases and J by 9 bases, with 16 bases between. The CDR3 is CSARSRRGEQFF. The CDR3 region has the DNA TGCAGCGCTCGATCCCGTCGCGGTGAGCAGTTCTTC.

The chain couples TRBV5-1 to TRBJ1-1; a possible D gene is TRBD1 (5 bases). The CDR3 covers 16 residues. Germline V gene lookup returns CDR1 SGHRS and CDR2 YFSETQ. Trimming stripped 0 bases from V and 0 bases from J, with 12 bases between. CDR3 sequence: CASSLDLLGLNTEAFF. In DNA form, the CDR3 reads TGCGCCAGCAGCTTGGATCTGCTGGGACTGAACACTGAAGCTTTCTTT. The full variable domain, rest sourced from reference TRBV5-1 and TRBJ1-1, is KAGVTQTPRYLIKTRGQQVTLSCSPISGHRSVSWYQQTPGQGLQFLFEYFSETQRNKGNFPGRFSGRQFSNSRSEMNVSTLELGDSALYLCASSLDLLGLNTEAFFGQGTRLTVV.

This clonotype has only a few counts. The V call is TRBV5-1, the J call TRBJ2-5; possibly TRBD2 for D (5 bases). CDR1 is SGHRS, CDR2 YFSETQ, per germline. Trimming cost V 2 bases and J 2 bases, with 10 bases left between them. The CDR3 runs to 14 residues. CDR3 residues: CASSFGSQQETQYF. The CDR3 DNA reads as TGCGCCAGCAGCTTTGGGAGCCAGCAAGAGACCCAGTACTTC.

This clonotype was counted at least ten times. V is TRBV12-3 or TRBV12-4 and J is TRBJ1-1, with TRBD1 as a possible D gene (6 bases). The V end lost 3 bases, the J end lost 3 bases, and 11 bases lay between the germline ends. The length of the CDR3 is 14 residues. Here the CDR3 reads CASSLRGQYTEAFF. For the CDR3, the DNA is TGTGCCAGCAGTTTGCGGGGGCAGTACACTGAAGCTTTCTTT.

This clonotype has only a few counts. V and J are TRBV2 and TRBJ2-1; D tentatively fits TRBD1 or TRBD2 (5 bases each). The CDR3 extends over 15 amino acids. Germline V gene data show CDR1 as SNHLY and CDR2 as FYNNEI. Between the trimmed V and J ends, which lost 3 bases and 10 bases, there was a span of 19 bases. The CDR3 DNA reads as TGTGCCAGCAGTGAGGAGGACGCTTCCAGGACAGAGCAGTTCTTC. Translating it yields CASSEEDASRTEQFF.

The chain employs TRBV18 and TRBJ2-3, with 9 bases identical to TRBD2. Trimming took 3 bases from V and 5 from J; bases not matched to a gene: 9. The CDR3 contains 16 residues. CDR1 is KGHSH and CDR2 is LQKENI in the germline V gene. The DNA of the CDR3 is TGTGCCAGCTCACCTATAGCGGGGGCACCGGGAGATACGCAGTATTTT. Translation gives CASSPIAGAPGDTQYF.

This clonotype has a handful of counts. The chain uses TRBV18 and TRBJ2-3; D tentatively reads TRBD1 or TRBD2 (5 bases each). Germline CDR1 KGHSH, CDR2 LQKENI. V was trimmed by 3 bases and J by 2 bases, leaving 12 bases between them. This CDR3 has 15 amino acids. CDR3 bases: TGTGCCAGCTCACCTGAGGGGCAAACCACAGATACGCAGTATTTT. As protein: CASSPEGQTTDTQYF.